Below, 22 T cell receptor beta chains from the same sample are listed, as sequenced in a study of T-cell reconstitution after alpha-beta-depleted transplantation in children. TCRbeta library preparation incorporated unique molecular identifiers. TCRdb called the PCR reads again in MiXCR, with one record for every CDR3 protein. The repertoire holds fewer than 400,000 distinct CDR3 sequences, with around 20% as singletons. The sample in question was PBMCs from the stem cell graft donor, obtained from the stem cell graft. These TCRs come from a human donor who donated a stem cell graft to a child with acute myeloid leukemia.

This chain joins TRBV7-9 and TRBJ2-3; D is possibly TRBD1 (5 bases). Germline-derived CDR1 and CDR2 are SEHNR and FQNEAQ (reference sequence). V was clipped by 5 bases and J by 1 base, with 13 bases between them. CDR3 length: 15 amino acids. The CDR3 region is CASSPRDLGTDTQYF. Here the CDR3 DNA reads TGTGCCAGCAGCCCCAGGGATCTCGGCACAGATACGCAGTATTTT.

This clonotype was picked up many times. V usage is TRBV12-3 or TRBV12-4 and J usage is TRBJ2-3; D uncertain. Trimming pared 2 bases from V and 4 bases from J, leaving 4 bases between. This CDR3 is 12 amino acids long. CDR3 DNA sequence: TGTGCCAGCAGTTTACTCTCAGATACGCAGTATTTT. This sequence encodes CASSLLSDTQYF.

The sample holds a few counts of this clonotype. V and J are TRBV6-5 and TRBJ1-2, with TRBD1 as a possible D gene (5 bases). This CDR3 has 13 amino acids. Per germline, CDR1 MNHEY and CDR2 SVGAGI. Trimming stripped 2 bases from V and 8 bases from J, with 12 bases between. The CDR3 bases are TGTGCCAGCAGTTACCTGCAGGGACGAGGCTACACCTTC. Amino acids: CASSYLQGRGYTF.

This clonotype came up a few times. The chain links TRBV25-1 to TRBJ1-1; TRBD1 might be the D (5 bases). Germline V gene data show CDR1 as MGHDK and CDR2 as SYGVNS. V was cut by 7 bases and J by 1 base, with 7 bases left in between. This CDR3 spans 12 amino acids. The CDR3 bases are TGTGCCAGCACTACAGGGAACACTGAAGCTTTCTTT. It yields the protein CASTTGNTEAFF.

The CDR3 coding sequence is TGTGCCAGCAGCTTGAGCGGGGATGCTTACGAGCAGTACTTC. Translating it yields CASSLSGDAYEQYF. V usage is TRBV7-6 and J usage is TRBJ2-7; 7 bases are shared with TRBD2. The V segment lost 3 bases and the J segment 4 bases; nucleotides outside the gene matches: 6. Germline values: CDR1 SGHVS, CDR2 FNYEAQ. The CDR3 is 14 residues long.

This clonotype appeared many times. The rearrangement uses TRBV7-2 and TRBJ2-3; D remains unclear. The CDR3 has 13 amino acids. CDR1 SGHTA and CDR2 FQGNSA come from the germline V gene. Trimming took off 6 bases at V and 1 base at J, with 8 bases between the two ends. DNA for the CDR3: TGTGCCAGCAGTTTTCGGGGCACAGATACGCAGTATTTT. Translation: CASSFRGTDTQYF.

This chain connects TRBV5-1 to TRBJ2-6; D possibly corresponds to TRBD1 (5 bases). The germline V gene has CDR1 SGHRS and CDR2 YFSETQ. Between the trimmed V and J ends, which lost 1 base and 0 bases, there was a span of 11 bases. The CDR3 extends over 17 amino acids. The CDR3 reads CASSLTGPSSGANVLTF. The CDR3 DNA sequence: TGCGCCAGCAGCTTGACAGGTCCCTCCTCTGGGGCCAACGTCCTGACTTTC.

V and J are TRBV29-1 and TRBJ2-7, with 11 bases identical to TRBD1. Germline V gives CDR1 SQVTM, CDR2 ANQGSEA. The CDR3 totals 14 residues. J gave up 1 base and V 6 bases, and 5 bases lay outside the gene matches. Here the CDR3 reads CSVTGTGGSYEQYF. The CDR3 nucleotides read TGCAGCGTGACCGGGACAGGGGGATCCTACGAGCAGTACTTC.

This chain joins TRBV12-3 or TRBV12-4 and TRBJ1-5; TRBD1 matches at 7 bases. The CDR3 has 14 amino acids. Trimming cost V 5 bases and J 3 bases; bases outside gene matches: 4. The CDR3, as DNA: TGTGCCAGCAGTCCAGGGGGGTTCAATCAGCCCCAGCATTTT. Protein product: CASSPGGFNQPQHF.

In its sample, this clonotype was seen a few times. V is TRBV12-3 or TRBV12-4 and J is TRBJ2-1; 7 bases are a match to TRBD2. The V gene end was trimmed by 7 bases and the J gene end by 9 bases; junction bases not matched to a gene: 18. The CDR3 length is 16 residues. The CDR3 nucleotides are TGTGCCAGCATTCCCCCCACTAGCATACCGGGGGGTGAGCAGTTCTTC. It yields the protein CASIPPTSIPGGEQFF.

This clonotype was counted many times. V usage is TRBV29-1 and J usage is TRBJ2-5; 11 bases fit TRBD2. The germline V gene has CDR1 SQVTM and CDR2 ANQGSEA. With 6 bases clipped from V and 2 bases from J, the junction kept 5 bases outside the gene matches. The CDR3 extends over 14 amino acids. The CDR3 here is CSVRGTSGQETQYF. The DNA for the CDR3 is TGCAGCGTAAGGGGGACTAGCGGTCAAGAGACCCAGTACTTC.

This clonotype was observed a handful of times. The chain links TRBV9 to TRBJ1-1; D gene ambiguous. The V end was cut by 0 bases, the J end by 1 base, with 4 bases between. This CDR3 has 13 amino acids. The germline V gene has CDR1 SGDLS and CDR2 YYNGEE. CDR3 DNA: TGTGCCAGCAGCGTAGGAGCGAACACTGAAGCTTTCTTT. Translation: CASSVGANTEAFF.

V and J are TRBV27 and TRBJ2-7; D remains unclear. Trimming left V 1 base short and J 7 bases short, with 17 bases between. From germline, CDR1 is MNHEY and CDR2 SMNVEV (reference sequence). This CDR3 is 15 amino acids long. The CDR3 nucleotides read TGTGCCAGCAGTTTATATCAAGGGTCTCGAGTTGAGCAGTACTTC. As protein: CASSLYQGSRVEQYF.

This clonotype was seen many times. This chain links TRBV4-2 with TRBJ2-7; 9 bases line up with TRBD1. V dropped 3 bases and J dropped 1; count of bases not matched to a gene: 1. The CDR3 has 14 amino acids. Germline assignment: CDR1 LGHNA and CDR2 YNFKEQ. CDR3 region: CASSQGQGSYEQYF. The CDR3 DNA follows: TGTGCCAGCAGCCAGGGACAGGGTTCCTACGAGCAGTACTTC.

This clonotype has a handful of counts. The rearrangement joins TRBV14 to TRBJ2-3, with 9 bases matching TRBD2. CDR3 length: 18 residues. Germline V gene lookup returns CDR1 SGHDN and CDR2 FVKESK. Trimming at V came to 0 bases and at J to 2 bases, leaving 9 bases not matched to a gene. The CDR3 region is CASSQDPRGRGDTDTQYF. The CDR3 DNA follows: TGTGCCAGCAGCCAAGATCCGCGCGGGAGGGGCGACACAGATACGCAGTATTTT.

At least ten counts were recorded for this clonotype. The rearrangement joins TRBV29-1 to TRBJ1-2; 7 bases map to TRBD1. Germline values: CDR1 SQVTM, CDR2 ANQGSEA. The CDR3 spans 13 residues. V lost 6 bases to trimming and J lost 2 bases; unmatched junction nucleotides: 6. Here the CDR3 reads CSVGTAENYGYTF. Here the CDR3 DNA reads TGCAGCGTCGGGACAGCGGAAAACTATGGCTACACCTTC.

The chain employs TRBV10-2 and TRBJ2-1, with D unclear. The CDR3 consists of 16 residues. Trimming left V 6 bases short and J 8 bases short, with 23 bases between. Germline assignment: CDR1 WSHSY and CDR2 SAAADI. CDR3 loop: CASRERSGVLVYEQFF. The CDR3, as DNA: TGCGCCAGCAGGGAGAGGAGTGGGGTTTTAGTCTATGAGCAGTTCTTC.

This clonotype was found a few times. This chain uses TRBV6-1 with TRBJ2-2; D perhaps matches TRBD1 (6 bases). Looked up from germline, CDR1 is MNHNS and CDR2 is SASEGT. The V end lost 6 bases, the J end lost 5 bases, and 13 bases lay between the germline ends. There are 14 residues in the CDR3. Here the CDR3 DNA reads TGTGCCAGCAGGGAAAAACAGGGTACCGGGGAGCTGTTTTTT. Its translation is CASREKQGTGELFF.

Only a few counts were recorded for this clonotype. The chain combines TRBV12-3 or TRBV12-4 with TRBJ1-1; D is ambiguous. There are 13 residues in the CDR3. V lost 3 bases, J lost 7 bases, and 12 bases lay in between. As DNA, the CDR3 is TGTGCCAGCAGTTTGGGTCGGGTAAATGAAGCTTTCTTT. This encodes CASSLGRVNEAFF.

A few counts support this clonotype. This chain joins TRBV4-2 and TRBJ2-1; D possibly corresponds to TRBD1 (5 bases). Germline V CDR1 and CDR2: LGHNA, YNFKEQ. The CDR3 length is 15 residues. Trimming left V 0 bases short and J 6 bases short, with 12 bases between. The CDR3 nucleotides are TGTGCCAGCAGCCAAGAATATCGGCAGGGCAATGAGCAGTTCTTC. The encoded protein is CASSQEYRQGNEQFF.

V is TRBV29-1 and J is TRBJ2-3; 11 bases map to TRBD2. The V gene's germline CDR1 is SQVTM and CDR2 ANQGSEA. This CDR3 contains 14 residues. Germline trimming cut 6 bases from V and 1 base from J; bases unmatched to any gene: 3. CDR3 bases: TGCAGCGTCGAGGGACTAGCGGGCACAGATACGCAGTATTTT. Amino acids: CSVEGLAGTDTQYF.

Remarks on this clonotype: The conserved closing phenylalanine or tryptophan is absent in this CDR3, likely reflecting a read error. This chain uses TRBV13 with TRBJ2-5; TRBD2 matches at 11 bases. The CDR3 is made up of 15 amino acids. V shed 5 bases and J 2 bases; nucleotides not matched to a gene: 4. CDR1 is PRHDT, CDR2 FYEKMQ, per germline (reference sequence). The CDR3 DNA follows: TGTGCCAGCAGCGCCCGGACTAGCGGGCAAGAGACCCAGTACATC. Protein product: CASSARTSGQETQYI.